Listed here are 7 T cell receptor beta chains from one sample, sequenced in a study of T cells in Graves' hyperthyroidism and ophthalmopathy. TCR beta CDR3 region amplification was performed from RNA transcripts. The TCR CDR3 first-round RT-PCR relied on the HTBI primer set. Via MiXCR, TCRdb re-called the multiplex PCR reads, giving one row per CDR3 protein. This table has around 800,000 distinct CDR3 sequences, around 39% appearing once. Sequenced sample: blood. These receptors were taken from a man between 18 and 35 years old with Graves' hyperthyroidism.

V usage is TRBV6-5 and J usage is TRBJ2-7; TRBD1 might be the D (6 bases). The V and J ends lost 6 bases and 2 bases respectively, with 14 bases between them. The CDR3 contains 14 residues. Germline values: CDR1 MNHEY, CDR2 SVGAGI. The CDR3: CASRSGQPPYEQYF. The CDR3 nucleotides are TGTGCCAGCAGGTCCGGACAGCCACCCTACGAGCAGTACTTC.

Ten or more counts support this clonotype. CDR3 sequence reads: CSASGVWANTEAFF. The DNA of the CDR3 is TGCAGTGCTAGCGGGGTCTGGGCGAACACTGAAGCTTTCTTT. The gene calls are TRBV20-1 and TRBJ1-1; D remains unclear. CDR3 length: 14 amino acids. With 3 bases removed from V and 1 base from J, the gap between germline ends came to 12 bases. The germline CDR1 and CDR2 sequences are DFQATT and SNEGSKA (reference sequence).

CDR3: CASIAGSYEQYF. In DNA form, the CDR3 reads TGTGCCAGCATAGCGGGCTCCTACGAGCAGTACTTC. This rearrangement joins TRBV25-1 to TRBJ2-7, with 7 positions matching TRBD2. The CDR3 runs 12 residues. V lost 7 bases to trimming and J lost 0 bases; unmatched junction nucleotides: 0. Germline values: CDR1 MGHDK, CDR2 SYGVNS.

The sample holds a few counts of this clonotype. This chain joins TRBV6-2 or TRBV6-3 and TRBJ1-1; tentatively, D is TRBD1 (6 bases). Trimming took 8 bases from V and 0 from J, leaving 13 bases between them. CDR1 and CDR2 (germline): MNHEY, SVGEGT. This CDR3 has 14 residues. The CDR3 reads CASVRGSMNTEAFF. Here the CDR3 DNA reads TGTGCCAGCGTTAGGGGGTCTATGAACACTGAAGCTTTCTTT.

This clonotype was found many times. The chain combines TRBV9 with TRBJ1-2, with D maybe TRBD1 (5 bases). Germline-derived CDR1 and CDR2 are SGDLS and YYNGEE. CDR3 size: 15 residues. Trimming removed 4 bases at V and 4 bases at J, with 17 bases between. For the CDR3, the DNA is TGTGCCAGCAGCTACTCGGGACGGGGCGCCTATGGCTACACCTTC. Amino acids: CASSYSGRGAYGYTF. The whole variable domain, remainder taken from reference TRBV9 and TRBJ1-2, is DSGVTQTPKHLITATGQRVTLRCSPRSGDLSVYWYQQSLDQGLQFLIQYYNGEERAKGNILERFSAQQFPDLHSELNLSSLELGDSALYFCASSYSGRGAYGYTFGSGTRLTVV.

This clonotype has only a few counts. The J gene is TRBJ2-2, the V gene TRBV15; 8 bases align to TRBD2. Per the germline V gene, CDR1 is LNHNV and CDR2 is YYDKDF (reference sequence). This CDR3 contains 15 residues. With 3 bases clipped from V and 5 bases from J, the junction kept 5 bases outside the gene matches. The DNA for the CDR3 is TGTGCCACCAGCAGGTCCTTAGCGGGGACCGGGGAGCTGTTTTTT. The encoded protein is CATSRSLAGTGELFF.

The rearrangement uses TRBV5-1 and TRBJ1-1; 7 nucleotides line up with TRBD1. Germline V gives CDR1 SGHRS, CDR2 YFSETQ. The CDR3 sequence is 14 residues long. Trimming took 3 bases from V and 7 from J; bases not matched to a gene: 9. The CDR3 DNA sequence: TGCGCCAGCAGCTCCTATCAGGGGGACATTGAAGCTTTCTTT. Translated: CASSSYQGDIEAFF.